The text below deals with one T cell receptor beta chain. Its antigen is unknown. With a J-beta primer mix and a sample-barcoded 5' primer, a second PCR ran roughly 6 to 12 cycles. A tag from a template-switch adaptor with 12 random nucleotides marked each cDNA molecule. One entry per CDR3 protein, called by TCRdb with MiXCR from the 5' RACE reads. The table lists 2 million or so distinct CDR3 sequences, approximately 50% of them singletons, with around 2.1% in the top ten. V gave up 1 base and J gave up 1 base, with 14 bases separating them. The CDR3 contains 18 residues. Germline loops: CDR1 SEHNR, CDR2 FQNEAQ (reference sequence). The entry originates in a study of blood T cells in healthy people across ages. Regarding the study as a whole: There were more naive CD4+ cells and higher diversity in long-lived donors than in aged donors.

What was sequenced was blood. The receptor was isolated from a middle-aged woman in good health. This chain connects TRBV7-9 to TRBJ2-6; possibly TRBD1 for D (6 bases). The CDR3 spells CASSLVKGDLSGANVLTF. CDR3 nucleotides: TGTGCCAGCAGCTTAGTGAAGGGGGACCTATCTGGGGCCAACGTCCTGACTTTC. Variable domain in full (rest from reference TRBV7-9 and TRBJ2-6): DTGVSQNPRHKITKRGQNVTFRCDPISEHNRLYWYRQTLGQGPEFLTYFQNEAQLEKSRLLSDRFSAERPKGSFSTLEIQRTEQGDSAMYLCASSLVKGDLSGANVLTFGAGSRLTVL.